The 17 T cell receptor beta chains below all came from one sample that was sequenced in a study of T cell changes during pregnancy in multiple sclerosis. The method was immunoSEQ multiplex PCR; TCRdb's version includes in-frame clones alone and lacks a portion of them. The sample shows around 35,000 clones, more than 90% of them seen only once. Sample: CD4+ T cells from peripheral blood mononuclear cells, taken in the second trimester of pregnancy. The receptors were gathered from a female donor with multiple sclerosis, enrolled in a pregnancy study.

This sequence joins TRBV7-9 and TRBJ1-1, with TRBD1 as a possible D gene (6 bases). V gave up 5 bases and J gave up 4 bases, with 8 bases separating them. This CDR3 has 12 amino acids. The germline CDR1 and CDR2 sequences are SEHNR and FQNEAQ (reference sequence). The CDR3 sequence: CASSAGVTEAFF. As DNA, the CDR3 is TGTGCCAGCAGCGCAGGGGTCACTGAAGCTTTCTTT.

The V gene is TRBV19, the J gene TRBJ2-3; 9 positions match TRBD2. The junction had 7 bases not matched to a gene; V was cut back by 1 base and J by 2 bases. The CDR3 contains 17 residues. Germline assignment: CDR1 LNHDA and CDR2 SQIVND (reference sequence). The CDR3 DNA reads as TGTGCCAGTAGTATAGCTTTCGGACTAGCGTCCACAGATACGCAGTATTTT. Protein product: CASSIAFGLASTDTQYF.

The gene calls are TRBV10-3 and TRBJ1-1; 10 nucleotides line up with TRBD1. Trimming took 6 bases from V and 4 from J; bases not matched to a gene: 5. Germline V gene data show CDR1 as ENHRY and CDR2 as SYGVKD. CDR3 length: 14 residues. CDR3 DNA: TGTGCCATCAGGCCGGGACAGGGGATCACTGAAGCTTTCTTT. Protein sequence: CAIRPGQGITEAFF.

This rearrangement joins TRBV29-1 to TRBJ1-4; D perhaps matches TRBD1 (6 bases). V was clipped by 6 bases and J by 0 bases, with 11 bases between them. The CDR3 has 14 residues. Germline values: CDR1 SQVTM, CDR2 ANQGSEA. CDR3 in amino acids: CSVGGPATNEKLFF. Here the CDR3 DNA reads TGCAGCGTCGGGGGGCCTGCAACTAATGAAAAACTGTTTTTT.

The chain has TRBV28 and TRBJ1-1; no clear D. This CDR3 region has 12 residues. Germline V gene lookup returns CDR1 MDHEN and CDR2 SYDVKM. CDR3 DNA: TGTGCATCGGGAACTGGGTCCACTGAAGCTTTCTTT. Protein product: CASGTGSTEAFF.

The chain joins TRBV2 to TRBJ2-6; D is uncertain. Between the trimmed V and J ends, which lost 8 bases and 0 bases, there was a span of 5 bases. The CDR3 loop spans 13 amino acids. Germline CDR1 is SNHLY and CDR2 is FYNNEI. CDR3 in amino acids: CASGPSGANVLTF. CDR3 DNA: TGTGCCAGCGGCCCCTCTGGGGCCAACGTCCTGACTTTC.

The chain employs TRBV6-5 and TRBJ1-2, with 8 bases that match TRBD1. The CDR3 is 15 residues long. CDR1 and CDR2 from the germline V gene are MNHEY and SVGAGI. The V gene end was trimmed by 5 bases and the J gene end by 6 bases; junction bases not matched to a gene: 11. CDR3: CASSARTGLVHGYTF. For the CDR3, the DNA is TGTGCCAGCAGTGCGAGGACAGGGTTGGTTCATGGCTACACCTTC.

The CDR3 loop is CASSIGTVVTDTQYF. The CDR3 region has the DNA TGTGCCAGTAGTATAGGGACAGTGGTCACAGATACGCAGTATTTT. The genes are TRBV19 and TRBJ2-3, with D possibly TRBD1 on 6 matching bases. Trimming removed 1 base at V and 2 bases at J, with 10 bases between. The CDR3 runs to 15 residues. Germline CDR1 and CDR2: LNHDA and SQIVND (reference sequence).

V and J are TRBV11-2 and TRBJ2-3; 7 nucleotides agree with TRBD2. The CDR3 consists of 12 residues. Germline V lookup: CDR1 SGHAT, CDR2 FQNNGV. The ends lost 6 bases at V and 4 bases at J; junction bases unmatched: 1. The CDR3 reads CASSREADTQYF. The CDR3 DNA follows: TGTGCCAGCAGTCGGGAGGCAGATACGCAGTATTTT. The whole variable domain, filled in from reference TRBV11-2 and TRBJ2-3, reads EAGVAQSPRYKIIEKRQSVAFWCNPISGHATLYWYQQILGQGPKLLIQFQNNGVVDDSQLPKDRFSAERLKGVDSTLKIQPAKLEDSAVYLCASSREADTQYFGPGTRLTVL.

The V call is TRBV21-1, the J call TRBJ1-2. TRBV21-1 is classified as a pseudogene. The CDR3 runs to 11 residues. CDR3 protein: CASSNRPGYTF. CDR3 nucleotide sequence: TGTGCCAGCAGCAATCGTCCGGGCTACACCTTC.

This chain connects TRBV6-6 to TRBJ1-1; 8 nucleotides line up with TRBD1. This CDR3 spans 14 amino acids. The germline gives CDR1 MNHNY, CDR2 SVGAGI (reference sequence). J lost 2 bases, V lost 5 bases, and 4 bases had no gene match. The CDR3 nucleotides are TGTGCCAGCAGTCAGGGGGCGCGTAACACTGAAGCTTTCTTT. This gives the protein CASSQGARNTEAFF.

J is TRBJ1-1 and V is TRBV6-1; tentative D call: TRBD1 (6 bases). The germline V gene encodes CDR1 MNHNS and CDR2 SASEGT. CDR3 length equals 15 residues. Trimming left V 5 bases short and J 3 bases short, with 16 bases between. CDR3 in amino acids: CASSPTGGAHTEAFF. The CDR3 bases are TGTGCCAGCAGTCCCACCGGGGGGGCCCACACTGAAGCTTTCTTT.

The J gene is TRBJ2-3, the V gene TRBV5-1; TRBD2 matches 8 bases. This CDR3 comprises 18 residues. V shed 2 bases, J shed 1 base, and the junction held 12 bases outside the gene matches. The germline V gene has CDR1 SGHRS and CDR2 YFSETQ. The CDR3 here is CASSFGSAGDVGTDTQYF. The CDR3 DNA sequence: TGCGCCAGCAGCTTTGGGTCAGCGGGGGATGTCGGCACAGATACGCAGTATTTT.

This clone was seen just once. The chain uses TRBV4-3 and TRBJ1-2; 8 bases are a match to TRBD1. Germline lookup yields CDR1 LGHNA and CDR2 YSLEER. The J segment lost 0 bases and the V segment lost 0 bases, leaving 12 bases of the junction unmatched. The CDR3 extends over 19 amino acids. The CDR3 DNA sequence: TGCGCCAGCAGCCAAGACTTCAACAGGGGGAGAAGGGCTAACTATGGCTACACCTTC. Amino acid sequence: CASSQDFNRGRRANYGYTF.

The chain combines TRBV27 with TRBJ1-5; D not certain. This CDR3 has 15 residues. Germline V gene data show CDR1 as MNHEY and CDR2 as SMNVEV (reference sequence). V was shortened by 3 bases and J by 11 bases, with 20 bases between the two germline ends. The CDR3 protein is CASSLTRTGGRTQHF. CDR3 in DNA: TGTGCCAGCAGTTTGACACGGACCGGCGGGAGAACCCAGCATTTT.

J is TRBJ2-7 and V is TRBV27; 8 bases match TRBD2. Germline values: CDR1 MNHEY, CDR2 SMNVEV (reference sequence). Losses at the gene ends were 6 bases for V and 6 bases for J; bases not matched to a gene: 16. This CDR3 comprises 16 residues. The DNA for the CDR3 is TGTGCCAGCAGCCCATACACGGGAGGGCCGAGGTCCGAGCAGTACTTC. It translates to CASSPYTGGPRSEQYF.

The chain employs TRBV11-1 and TRBJ1-1; TRBD1 agrees at 7 bases. Trimming at V came to 7 bases and at J to 0 bases, leaving 5 bases not matched to a gene. Looked up from germline, CDR1 is SGHAT and CDR2 is FQDESV (reference sequence). This CDR3 has 14 amino acids. As DNA, the CDR3 is TGTGCCAGCACACGACAGGGCTTGAACACTGAAGCTTTCTTT. Protein sequence: CASTRQGLNTEAFF.